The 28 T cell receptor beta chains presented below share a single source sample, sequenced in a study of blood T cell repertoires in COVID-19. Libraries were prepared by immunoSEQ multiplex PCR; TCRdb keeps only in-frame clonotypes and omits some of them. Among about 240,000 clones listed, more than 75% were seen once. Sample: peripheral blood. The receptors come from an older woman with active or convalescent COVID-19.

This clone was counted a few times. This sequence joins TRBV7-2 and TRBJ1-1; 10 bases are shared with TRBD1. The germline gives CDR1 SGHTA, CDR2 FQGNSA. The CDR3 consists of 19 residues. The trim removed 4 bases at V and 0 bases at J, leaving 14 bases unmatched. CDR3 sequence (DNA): TGTGCCAGCAGCTCCCCCTCCGGGACAGGGGCCTCAATGAACACTGAAGCTTTCTTT. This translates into CASSSPSGTGASMNTEAFF.

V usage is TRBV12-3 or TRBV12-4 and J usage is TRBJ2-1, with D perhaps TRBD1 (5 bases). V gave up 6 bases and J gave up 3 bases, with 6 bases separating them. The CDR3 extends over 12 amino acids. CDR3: CASRQGYNEQFF. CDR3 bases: TGTGCCAGCAGGCAGGGCTACAATGAGCAGTTCTTC.

CDR3 bases: TGTGCCAGCAGCCGGACAGAGGATGAAGCTTTCTTT. Translating it yields CASSRTEDEAFF. The chain links TRBV6-5 to TRBJ1-1, with TRBD1 as a possible D gene (6 bases). Trimming removed 6 bases at V and 7 bases at J, with 12 bases between. CDR3 size: 12 residues. Germline V gene data show CDR1 as MNHEY and CDR2 as SVGAGI.

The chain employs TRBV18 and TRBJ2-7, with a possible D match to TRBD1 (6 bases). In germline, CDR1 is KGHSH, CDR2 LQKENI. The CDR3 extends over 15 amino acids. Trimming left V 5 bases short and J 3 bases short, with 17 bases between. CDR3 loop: CASSNADLGGYEQYF. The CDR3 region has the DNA TGTGCCAGCTCAAACGCAGATCTAGGGGGCTACGAGCAGTACTTC. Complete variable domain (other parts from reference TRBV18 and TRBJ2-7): NAGVMQNPRHLVRRRGQEARLRCSPMKGHSHVYWYRQLPEEGLKFMVYLQKENIIDESGMPKERFSAEFPKEGPSILRIQQVVRGDSAAYFCASSNADLGGYEQYFGPGTRLTVT.

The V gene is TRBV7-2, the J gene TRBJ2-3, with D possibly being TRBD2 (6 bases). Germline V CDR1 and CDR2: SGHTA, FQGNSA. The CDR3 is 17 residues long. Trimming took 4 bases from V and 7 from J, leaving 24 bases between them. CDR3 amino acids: CASSSRVAANSRNTQYF. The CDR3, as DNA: TGTGCCAGCAGCTCTCGGGTAGCGGCGAACTCGCGGAATACGCAGTATTTT.

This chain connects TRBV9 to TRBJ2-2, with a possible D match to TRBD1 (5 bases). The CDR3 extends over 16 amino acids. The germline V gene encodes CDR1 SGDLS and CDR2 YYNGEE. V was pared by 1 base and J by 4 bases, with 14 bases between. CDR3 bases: TGTGCCAGCAGCGTAACCCAGGGCAGAAGCACCGGGGAGCTGTTTTTT. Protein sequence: CASSVTQGRSTGELFF.

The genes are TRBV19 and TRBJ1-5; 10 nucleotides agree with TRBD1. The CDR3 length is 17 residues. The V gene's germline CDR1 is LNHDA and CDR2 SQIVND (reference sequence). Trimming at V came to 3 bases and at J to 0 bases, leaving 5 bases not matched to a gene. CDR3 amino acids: CASSIATGGSSNQPQHF. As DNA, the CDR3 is TGTGCCAGTAGTATCGCGACAGGGGGCTCTAGCAATCAGCCCCAGCATTTT.

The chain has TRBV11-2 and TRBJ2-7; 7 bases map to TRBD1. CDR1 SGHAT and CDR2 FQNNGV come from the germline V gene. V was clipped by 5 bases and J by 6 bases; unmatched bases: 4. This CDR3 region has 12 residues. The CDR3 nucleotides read TGTGCCAGCAGCCGCACAGGGGTCGAGCAGTACTTC. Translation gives CASSRTGVEQYF.

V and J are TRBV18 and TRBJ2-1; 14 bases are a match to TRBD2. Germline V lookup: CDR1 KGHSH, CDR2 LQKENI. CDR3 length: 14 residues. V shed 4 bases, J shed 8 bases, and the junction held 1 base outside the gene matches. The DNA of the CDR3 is TGTGCCAGCTCACTGGGACTAGCGGGGGATGAGCAGTTCTTC. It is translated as CASSLGLAGDEQFF. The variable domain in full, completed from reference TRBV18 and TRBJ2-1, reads NAGVMQNPRHLVRRRGQEARLRCSPMKGHSHVYWYRQLPEEGLKFMVYLQKENIIDESGMPKERFSAEFPKEGPSILRIQQVVRGDSAAYFCASSLGLAGDEQFFGPGTRLTVL.

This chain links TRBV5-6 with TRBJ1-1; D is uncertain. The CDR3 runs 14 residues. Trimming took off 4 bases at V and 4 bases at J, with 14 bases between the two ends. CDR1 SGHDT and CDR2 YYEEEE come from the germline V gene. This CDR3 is CASSEPGMVTEAFF. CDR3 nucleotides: TGTGCCAGCAGCGAGCCGGGAATGGTCACTGAAGCTTTCTTT. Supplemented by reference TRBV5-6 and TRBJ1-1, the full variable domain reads DAGVTQSPTHLIKTRGQQVTLRCSPKSGHDTVSWYQQALGQGPQFIFQYYEEEERQRGNFPDRFSGHQFPNYSSELNVNALLLGDSALYLCASSEPGMVTEAFFGQGTRLTVV.

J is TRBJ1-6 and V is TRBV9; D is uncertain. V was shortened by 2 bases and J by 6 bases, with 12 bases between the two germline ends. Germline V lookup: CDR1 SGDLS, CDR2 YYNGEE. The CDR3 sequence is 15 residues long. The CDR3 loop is CASSVNAARNSPLHF. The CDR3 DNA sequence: TGTGCCAGCAGCGTCAACGCGGCTCGTAATTCACCCCTCCACTTT.

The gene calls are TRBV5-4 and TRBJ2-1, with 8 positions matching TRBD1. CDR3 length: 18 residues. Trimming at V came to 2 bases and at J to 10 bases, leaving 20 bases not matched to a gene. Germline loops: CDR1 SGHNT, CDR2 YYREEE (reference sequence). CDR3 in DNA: TGTGCCAGCAGCTTACTGGATTTCCGGGACAGGCCTCCGTGGGAGCAGTTCTTC. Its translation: CASSLLDFRDRPPWEQFF. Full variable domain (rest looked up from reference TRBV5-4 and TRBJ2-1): ETGVTQSPTHLIKTRGQQVTLRCSSQSGHNTVSWYQQALGQGPQFIFQYYREEENGRGNFPPRFSGLQFPNYSSELNVNALELDDSALYLCASSLLDFRDRPPWEQFFGPGTRLTVL.

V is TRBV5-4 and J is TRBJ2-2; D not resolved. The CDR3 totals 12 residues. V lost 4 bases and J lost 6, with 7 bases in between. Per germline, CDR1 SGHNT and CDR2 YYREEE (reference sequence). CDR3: CASSLRSGELFF. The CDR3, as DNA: TGTGCCAGCAGCCTCAGATCCGGGGAGCTGTTTTTT.

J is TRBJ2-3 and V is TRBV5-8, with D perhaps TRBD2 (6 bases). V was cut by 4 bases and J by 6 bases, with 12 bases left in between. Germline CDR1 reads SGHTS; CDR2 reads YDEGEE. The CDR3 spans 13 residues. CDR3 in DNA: TGTGCCAGCAGCGAGTGGGGGAGGGATACGCAGTATTTT. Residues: CASSEWGRDTQYF.

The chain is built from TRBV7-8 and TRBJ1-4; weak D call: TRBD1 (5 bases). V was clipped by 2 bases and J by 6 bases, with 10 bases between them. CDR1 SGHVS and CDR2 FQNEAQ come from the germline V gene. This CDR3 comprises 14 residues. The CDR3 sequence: CASSLQGSDEKLFF. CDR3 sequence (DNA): TGTGCCAGCAGCTTACAGGGATCAGATGAAAAACTGTTTTTT.

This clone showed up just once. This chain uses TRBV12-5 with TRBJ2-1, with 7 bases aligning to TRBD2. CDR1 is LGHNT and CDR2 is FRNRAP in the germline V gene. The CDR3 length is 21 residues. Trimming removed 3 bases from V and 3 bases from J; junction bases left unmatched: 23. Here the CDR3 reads CASGLSVGGTGRYVRYNEQFF. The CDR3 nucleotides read TGTGCTAGTGGTTTATCCGTGGGAGGGACGGGAAGGTATGTTCGCTACAATGAGCAGTTCTTC.

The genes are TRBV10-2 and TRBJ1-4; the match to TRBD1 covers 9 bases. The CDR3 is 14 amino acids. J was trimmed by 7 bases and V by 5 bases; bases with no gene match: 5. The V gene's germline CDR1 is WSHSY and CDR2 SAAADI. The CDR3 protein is CASSSGTGPEKLFF. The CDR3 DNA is TGCGCCAGCAGTTCCGGGACAGGGCCTGAAAAACTGTTTTTT.

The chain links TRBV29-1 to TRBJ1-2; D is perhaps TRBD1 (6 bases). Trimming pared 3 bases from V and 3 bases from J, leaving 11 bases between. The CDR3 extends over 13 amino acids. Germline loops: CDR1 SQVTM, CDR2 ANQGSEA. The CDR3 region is CSVEAGTYYGYTF. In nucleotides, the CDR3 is TGCAGCGTTGAGGCAGGGACATACTATGGCTACACCTTC.

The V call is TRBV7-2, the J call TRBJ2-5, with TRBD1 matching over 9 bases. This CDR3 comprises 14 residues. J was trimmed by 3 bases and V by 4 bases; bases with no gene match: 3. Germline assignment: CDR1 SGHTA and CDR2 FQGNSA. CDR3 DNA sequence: TGTGCCAGCAGCTCCGGACAGGGGAAAGAGACCCAGTACTTC. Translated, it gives CASSSGQGKETQYF.

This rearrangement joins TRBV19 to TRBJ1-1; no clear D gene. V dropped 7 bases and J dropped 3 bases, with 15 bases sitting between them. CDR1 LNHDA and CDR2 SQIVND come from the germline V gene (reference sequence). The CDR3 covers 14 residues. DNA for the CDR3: TGTGCCAGTACCCATCAGCCCCGGGACACTGAAGCTTTCTTT. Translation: CASTHQPRDTEAFF.

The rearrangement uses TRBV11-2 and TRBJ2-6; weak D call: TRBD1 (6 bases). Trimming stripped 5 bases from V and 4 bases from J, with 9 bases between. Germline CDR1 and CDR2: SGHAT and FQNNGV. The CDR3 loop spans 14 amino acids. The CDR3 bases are TGTGCCAGCAGCCACAGGGCAGGGGCCAACGTCCTGACTTTC. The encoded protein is CASSHRAGANVLTF.

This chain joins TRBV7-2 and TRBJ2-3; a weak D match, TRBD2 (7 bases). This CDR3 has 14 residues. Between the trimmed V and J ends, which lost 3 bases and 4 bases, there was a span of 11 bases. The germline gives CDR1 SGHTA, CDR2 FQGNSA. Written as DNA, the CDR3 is TGTGCCAGCAGCTTGGGGGAGGGGGCAGATACGCAGTATTTT. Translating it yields CASSLGEGADTQYF.

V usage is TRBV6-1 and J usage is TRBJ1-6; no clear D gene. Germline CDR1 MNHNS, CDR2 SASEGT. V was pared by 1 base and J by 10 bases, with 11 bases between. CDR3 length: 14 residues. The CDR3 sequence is CASSEVGRQSPLHF. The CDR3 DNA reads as TGTGCCAGCAGTGAAGTGGGGAGGCAATCACCCCTCCACTTT.

The CDR3 loop is CASSARSLFGTNNEKLFF. The CDR3 bases are TGTGCCAGCAGCGCGCGGTCTCTTTTTGGGACTAATAATGAAAAACTGTTTTTT. V is TRBV7-2 and J is TRBJ1-4; possible D gene TRBD1, 5 bases. Germline V CDR1 and CDR2: SGHTA, FQGNSA. The CDR3 totals 18 residues. V was pared by 5 bases and J by 4 bases, with 23 bases between. Full variable domain (rest looked up from reference TRBV7-2 and TRBJ1-4): GAGVSQSPSNKVTEKGKDVELRCDPISGHTALYWYRQSLGQGLEFLIYFQGNSAPDKSGLPSDRFSAERTGGSVSTLTIQRTQQEDSAVYLCASSARSLFGTNNEKLFFGSGTQLSVL.

The chain's CDR3 is CASRGTVGMNTEAFF. The DNA for the CDR3 is TGTGCCAGCAGAGGGACAGTAGGTATGAACACTGAAGCTTTCTTT. The chain links TRBV6-5 to TRBJ1-1; 7 bases are a match to TRBD1. Germline V lookup: CDR1 MNHEY, CDR2 SVGAGI. V trimming: 6 bases; J trimming: 0 bases; junction bases outside the gene matches: 7. The CDR3 extends over 15 amino acids.

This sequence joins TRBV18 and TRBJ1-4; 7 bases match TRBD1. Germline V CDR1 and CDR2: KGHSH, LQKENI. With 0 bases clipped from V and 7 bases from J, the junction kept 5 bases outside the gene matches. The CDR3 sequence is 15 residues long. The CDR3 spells CASSPPGQTTEKLFF. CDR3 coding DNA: TGTGCCAGCTCACCACCGGGACAGACGACTGAAAAACTGTTTTTT.

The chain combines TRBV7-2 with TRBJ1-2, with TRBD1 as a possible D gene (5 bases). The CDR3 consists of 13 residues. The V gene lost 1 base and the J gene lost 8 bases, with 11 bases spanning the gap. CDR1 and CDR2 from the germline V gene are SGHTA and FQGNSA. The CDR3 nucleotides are TGTGCCAGCAGCTTAGTTCAGGGAAGCGGCTACACCTTC. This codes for CASSLVQGSGYTF.

The CDR3 bases are TGTGCCAGCTCACCCCGGGACAGGTACATCGCTGAAGCTTTCTTT. This sequence encodes CASSPRDRYIAEAFF. The rearrangement uses TRBV18 and TRBJ1-1; 8 bases match TRBD1. V gave up 3 bases and J gave up 6 bases; unmatched junction bases: 9. Per germline, CDR1 KGHSH and CDR2 LQKENI. CDR3 length equals 15 residues.